The 9 T cell receptor beta chains below were found in one sample sequenced in a study of CD8+ T cells in alopecia areata (dated 2018 in TCRdb). Receptors were amplified or captured by the immunoSEQ multiplex PCR assay. For TCR sequencing, RNA was extracted from every sample and reverse transcribed into cDNA to serve as template. TCRdb's version of the immuneACCESS table is confined to in-frame rearrangements and falls short of the full clone set. An unresolved V gene accounts for under half of the shortfall where checked; the remainder is of unknown origin. This sample gives fewer than 200,000 clones in total; 50% to 70% of them show up just once. The ten largest clones add up to roughly 14% of the sample. The sample's time point, from its label and the paper: baseline before oral tofacitinib. This specimen was CD4+ T cells sorted from blood, taken at week 0. These receptors all stem from a human donor with alopecia areata.

This chain connects TRBV4-1 to TRBJ2-1, with TRBD2 identical over 12 bases. V was clipped by 0 bases and J by 2 bases; unmatched bases: 8. CDR3 length: 19 residues. In germline, CDR1 is MGHRA, CDR2 YSYEKL. In DNA form, the CDR3 reads TGCGCCAGCAGCCAAGATTCTCGGACTAGCGGGGCGACCTACAATGAGCAGTTCTTC. Its protein is CASSQDSRTSGATYNEQFF.

The V call is TRBV7-9, the J call TRBJ1-6, with TRBD1 matching over 7 bases. Looked up from germline, CDR1 is SEHNR and CDR2 is FQNEAQ (reference sequence). The length of the CDR3 is 15 residues. Trimming cost V 4 bases and J 10 bases; bases outside gene matches: 10. The CDR3, as DNA: TGTGCCAGCAGCTCTCACCGGGACAGAGGATCACCCCTCCACTTT. Translation: CASSSHRDRGSPLHF.

CDR3 nucleotides: TGTGCCAGCAGGCGGACAGGGGGTGTAGACTATGGCTACACCTTC. It is translated as CASRRTGGVDYGYTF. The chain employs TRBV27 and TRBJ1-2; 10 positions agree with TRBD1. The junction had 7 bases not matched to a gene; V was cut back by 6 bases and J by 3 bases. The CDR3 has 15 amino acids. Germline V gives CDR1 MNHEY, CDR2 SMNVEV (reference sequence).

This chain connects TRBV13 to TRBJ2-7, with 7 bases matching TRBD1. Germline V gene sequence: CDR1 PRHDT, CDR2 FYEKMQ (reference sequence). With 5 bases clipped from V and 0 bases from J, the junction kept 4 bases outside the gene matches. The CDR3 extends over 14 amino acids. In DNA form, the CDR3 reads TGTGCCAGCAGCCAAAACAGGGGCTCCTACGAGCAGTACTTC. Residues: CASSQNRGSYEQYF.

This sequence joins TRBV7-9 and TRBJ2-1, with D unresolved. The germline V gene encodes CDR1 SEHNR and CDR2 FQNEAQ (reference sequence). Between the trimmed V and J ends, which lost 1 base and 7 bases, there was a span of 5 bases. The CDR3 is 12 amino acids. DNA for the CDR3: TGTGCCAGCAGCTTAGATAAGAATGAGCAGTTCTTC. This encodes CASSLDKNEQFF.

This clone has just one count. V gene TRBV5-6 combines with J gene TRBJ1-2; 8 bases line up with TRBD1. The germline V gene has CDR1 SGHDT and CDR2 YYEEEE. This CDR3 has 13 residues. Trimming at V came to 0 bases and at J to 6 bases, leaving 1 base not matched to a gene. The CDR3 loop is CASSLGTGHGYTF. As DNA, the CDR3 is TGTGCCAGCAGCTTGGGGACAGGGCATGGCTACACCTTC.

This chain links TRBV2 with TRBJ1-5; the D gene is possibly TRBD1 (5 bases). V lost 1 base to trimming and J lost 6 bases, with 13 bases between them. CDR1 is SNHLY, CDR2 FYNNEI, per germline. This CDR3 is 15 amino acids long. CDR3 sequence reads: CASSEDTGMGQPQHF. CDR3 DNA: TGTGCCAGCAGTGAAGATACAGGTATGGGTCAGCCCCAGCATTTT.

The chain joins TRBV6-5 to TRBJ1-1; D remains ambiguous. V shed 0 bases and J shed 6 bases, with 11 bases lying between them. The V gene's germline CDR1 is MNHEY and CDR2 SVGAGI. This CDR3 is built from 14 residues. The CDR3 nucleotides are TGTGCCAGCAGTTACTCGAAAGGGTTGGCTGAAGCTTTCTTT. As protein: CASSYSKGLAEAFF.

This clone was observed a few times. V is TRBV21-1 and J is TRBJ1-1. TRBV21-1 is labeled a pseudogene. The length of the CDR3 is 16 residues. The CDR3 nucleotides are TGTGCCAGCAGCAAATTGGTGAGGGTGGGAAACACTGAAGCTTTCTTT. This sequence encodes CASSKLVRVGNTEAFF.